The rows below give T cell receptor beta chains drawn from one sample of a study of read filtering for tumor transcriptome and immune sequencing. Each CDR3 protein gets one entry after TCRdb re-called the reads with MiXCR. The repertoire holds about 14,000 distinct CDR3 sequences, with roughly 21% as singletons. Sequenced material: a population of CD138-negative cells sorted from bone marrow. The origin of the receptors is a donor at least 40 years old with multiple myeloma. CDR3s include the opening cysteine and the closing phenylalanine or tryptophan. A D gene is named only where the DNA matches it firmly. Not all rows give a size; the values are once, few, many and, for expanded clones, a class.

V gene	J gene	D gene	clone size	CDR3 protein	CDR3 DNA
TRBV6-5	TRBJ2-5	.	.	CASSYAGNQETQYF	TGTGCCAGCAGTTACGCGGGCAACCAAGAGACCCAGTACTTC
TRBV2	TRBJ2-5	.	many	CASSDETQYF	TGTGCCAGCAGTGACGAGACCCAGTACTTC
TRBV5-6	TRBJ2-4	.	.	CASQESGQSYKSIQYF	TGTGCCAGCCAAGAAAGCGGACAGAGTTACAAAAGCATTCAGTACTTC
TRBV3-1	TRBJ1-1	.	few	CASSQRGARTEAFF	TGTGCCAGCAGCCAAAGAGGGGCGAGGACTGAAGCTTTCTTT
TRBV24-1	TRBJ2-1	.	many	CATADSQEIDEQFF	TGTGCCACCGCCGATTCACAGGAGATCGATGAGCAGTTCTTC
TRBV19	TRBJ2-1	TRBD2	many	CASRSGTSDRNEQFF	TGTGCCAGTAGGAGTGGGACTAGCGATCGCAATGAGCAGTTCTTC
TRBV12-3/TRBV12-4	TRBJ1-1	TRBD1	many	CASRGQGSEAFF	TGTGCCAGCAGGGGACAGGGTTCTGAAGCTTTCTTT
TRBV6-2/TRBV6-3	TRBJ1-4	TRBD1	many	CASSSGQEPEKLFF	TGTGCCAGCAGTTCCGGACAGGAGCCAGAAAAACTGTTTTTT
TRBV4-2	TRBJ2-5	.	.	CASSQVGIETQYF	TGTGCCAGCAGCCAAGTGGGTATAGAGACCCAGTACTTC
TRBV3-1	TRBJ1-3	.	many	CASSQGGRAGGFDGSGNTIYF	TGTGCCAGCAGCCAAGGGGGTCGCGCAGGCGGGTTCGATGGCTCTGGAAACACCATATATTTT
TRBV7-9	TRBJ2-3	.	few	CASSLGFTDTQYF	TGTGCCAGCAGCTTAGGGTTCACAGATACGCAGTATTTT
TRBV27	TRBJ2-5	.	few	CASSSTRGRGGRTQYF	TGTGCCAGCAGTTCAACCCGGGGTCGGGGTGGTAGGACCCAGTACTTC
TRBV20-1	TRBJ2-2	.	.	CSARSGSVTGELFF	TGCAGTGCTAGATCGGGGAGTGTCACCGGGGAGCTGTTTTTT
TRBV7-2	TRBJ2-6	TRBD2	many	CASSLESSGDPGANVLTF	TGTGCCAGCAGCTTAGAGTCTAGCGGGGACCCTGGGGCCAACGTCCTGACTTTC
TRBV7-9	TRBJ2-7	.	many	CASSLRGYRDEQYF	TGTGCCAGCAGCTTAAGGGGGTATAGAGACGAGCAGTACTTC
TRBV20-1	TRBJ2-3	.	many	CSAPERISSTDTQYF	TGCAGTGCCCCGGAACGGATATCTAGCACAGATACGCAGTATTTT
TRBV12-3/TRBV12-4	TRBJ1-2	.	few	CASSSSNYGYTF	TGTGCCAGCAGTTCCTCTAACTATGGCTACACCTTC
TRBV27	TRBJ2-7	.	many	CASTIPGGSEQYF	TGTGCCAGCACCATCCCAGGAGGGTCCGAGCAGTACTTC
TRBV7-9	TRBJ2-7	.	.	CASRRTWGPHEQYF	TGTGCCAGCAGACGCACATGGGGGCCCCACGAGCAGTACTTC
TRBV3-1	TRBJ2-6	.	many	CASQGMDVLTF	TGTGCCAGCCAGGGAATGGACGTCCTGACTTTC
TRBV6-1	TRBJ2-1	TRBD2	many	CASSKQIAGGYNEQFF	TGTGCCAGCAGTAAGCAAATAGCGGGGGGGTACAATGAGCAGTTCTTC